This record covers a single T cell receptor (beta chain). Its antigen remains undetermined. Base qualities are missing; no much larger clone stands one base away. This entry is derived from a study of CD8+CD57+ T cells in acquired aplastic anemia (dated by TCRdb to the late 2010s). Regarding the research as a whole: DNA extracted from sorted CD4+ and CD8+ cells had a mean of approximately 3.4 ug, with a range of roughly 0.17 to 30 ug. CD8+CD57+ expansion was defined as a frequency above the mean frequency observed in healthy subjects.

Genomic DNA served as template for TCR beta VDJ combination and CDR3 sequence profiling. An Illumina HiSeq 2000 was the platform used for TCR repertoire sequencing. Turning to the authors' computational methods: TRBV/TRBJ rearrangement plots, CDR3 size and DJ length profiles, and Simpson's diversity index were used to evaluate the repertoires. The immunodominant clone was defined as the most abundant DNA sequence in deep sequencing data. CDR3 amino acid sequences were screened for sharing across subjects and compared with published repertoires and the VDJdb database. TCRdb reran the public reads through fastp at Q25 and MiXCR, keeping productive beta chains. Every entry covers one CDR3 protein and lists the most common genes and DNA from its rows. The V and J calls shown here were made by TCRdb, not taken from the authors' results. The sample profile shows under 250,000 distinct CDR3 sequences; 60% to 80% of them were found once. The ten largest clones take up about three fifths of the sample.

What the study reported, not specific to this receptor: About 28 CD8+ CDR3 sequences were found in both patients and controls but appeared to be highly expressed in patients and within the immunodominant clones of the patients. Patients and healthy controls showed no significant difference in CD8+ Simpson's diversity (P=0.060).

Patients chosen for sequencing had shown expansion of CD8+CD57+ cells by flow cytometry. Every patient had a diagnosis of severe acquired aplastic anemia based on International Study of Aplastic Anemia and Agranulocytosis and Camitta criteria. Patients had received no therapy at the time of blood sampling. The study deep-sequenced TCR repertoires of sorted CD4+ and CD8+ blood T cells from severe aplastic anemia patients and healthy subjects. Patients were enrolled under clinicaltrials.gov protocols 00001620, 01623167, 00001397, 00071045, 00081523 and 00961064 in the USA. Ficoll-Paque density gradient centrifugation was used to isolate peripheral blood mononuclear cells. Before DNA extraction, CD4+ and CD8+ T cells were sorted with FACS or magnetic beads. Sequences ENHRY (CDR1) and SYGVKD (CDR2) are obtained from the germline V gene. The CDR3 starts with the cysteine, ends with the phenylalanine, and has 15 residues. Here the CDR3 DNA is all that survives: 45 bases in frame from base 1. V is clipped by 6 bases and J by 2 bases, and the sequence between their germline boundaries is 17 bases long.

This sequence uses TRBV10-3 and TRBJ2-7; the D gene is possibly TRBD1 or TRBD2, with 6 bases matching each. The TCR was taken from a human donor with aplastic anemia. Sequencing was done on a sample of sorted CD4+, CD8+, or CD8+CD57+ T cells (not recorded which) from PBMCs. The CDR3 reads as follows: CAIRRGETVTYEQYF. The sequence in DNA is TGTGCCATCAGAAGGGGGGAGACAGTTACCTACGAGCAGTACTTC.